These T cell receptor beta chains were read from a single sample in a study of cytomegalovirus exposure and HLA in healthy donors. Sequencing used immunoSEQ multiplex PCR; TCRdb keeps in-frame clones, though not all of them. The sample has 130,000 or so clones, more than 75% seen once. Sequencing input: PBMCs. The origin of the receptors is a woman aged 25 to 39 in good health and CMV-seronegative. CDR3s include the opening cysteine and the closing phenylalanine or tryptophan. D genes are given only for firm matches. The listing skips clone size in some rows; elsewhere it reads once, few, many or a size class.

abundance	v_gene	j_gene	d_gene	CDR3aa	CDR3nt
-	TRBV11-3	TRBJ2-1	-	CASSRDLKGNEQFF	TGTGCCAGCAGCCGGGACTTAAAGGGGAATGAGCAGTTCTTC
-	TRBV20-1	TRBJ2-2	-	CSAEDTGELFF	TGCAGTGCTGAGGACACCGGGGAGCTGTTTTTT
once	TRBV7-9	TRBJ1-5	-	CASSLAIGESQPQHF	TGTGCCAGCAGCTTAGCAATCGGGGAGAGCCAGCCCCAGCATTTT
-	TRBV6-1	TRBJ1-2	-	CAISTSFSYGYTF	TGTGCCATCTCGACTTCATTTAGCTATGGCTACACCTTC
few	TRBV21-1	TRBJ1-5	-	CASSILPGTWGNQPQHF	TGTGCCAGCAGCATCCTCCCGGGAACTTGGGGCAATCAGCCCCAGCATTTT
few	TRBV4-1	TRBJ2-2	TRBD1	CASSLGSRDRAGELFF	TGCGCCAGCAGCCTAGGGTCCCGGGACAGGGCCGGGGAGCTGTTTTTT
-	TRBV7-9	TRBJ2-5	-	CASSLSWGVGETQYF	TGTGCCAGCAGCTTAAGTTGGGGGGTAGGAGAGACCCAGTACTTC
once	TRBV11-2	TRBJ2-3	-	CASSSPGLVVLTDTQYF	TGTGCCAGCAGTTCCCCAGGGCTCGTTGTGCTCACAGATACGCAGTATTTT
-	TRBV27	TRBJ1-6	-	CASREGKNSPLHF	TGTGCCAGCAGGGAGGGGAAGAATTCACCCCTCCACTTT
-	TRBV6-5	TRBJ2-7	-	CASSAQGYEQYF	TGTGCCAGCAGTGCCCAGGGGTACGAGCAGTACTTC
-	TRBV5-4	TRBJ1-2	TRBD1	CASSPADRGPADYGYTF	TGTGCCAGCAGCCCTGCCGACAGGGGCCCAGCCGACTATGGCTACACCTTC
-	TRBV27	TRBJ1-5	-	CATGSGGANQPQHF	TGTGCCACCGGAAGCGGGGGGGCTAATCAGCCCCAGCATTTT
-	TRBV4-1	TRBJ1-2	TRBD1	CASSPDRVSNYGYTF	TGCGCCAGCAGCCCGGACAGGGTTTCTAACTATGGCTACACCTTC
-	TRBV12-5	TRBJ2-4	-	CASGLGQNIQYF	TGTGCTAGTGGTTTGGGACAGAACATTCAGTACTTC
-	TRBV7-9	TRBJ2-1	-	CASSLGPPTGSSYNEQFF	TGTGCCAGCAGCTTAGGCCCCCCAACAGGGAGCTCCTACAATGAGCAGTTCTTC
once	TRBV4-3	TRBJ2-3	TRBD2	CASSQDASSGGATDTQYF	TGCGCCAGCAGCCAAGATGCATCGAGCGGGGGGGCCACAGATACGCAGTATTTT
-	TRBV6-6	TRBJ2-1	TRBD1	CASSRDRSSYNEQFF	TGTGCCAGCAGCCGGGACAGGAGCTCCTACAATGAGCAGTTCTTC
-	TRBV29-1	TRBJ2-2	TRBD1	CSARNRGNTGELFF	TGCAGCGCTCGAAACAGGGGAAACACCGGGGAGCTGTTTTTT
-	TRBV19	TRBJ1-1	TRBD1	CASSIQGAATEAFF	TGTGCCAGTAGTATACAGGGGGCGGCCACTGAAGCTTTCTTT
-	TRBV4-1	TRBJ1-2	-	CASSLEGTYGYTF	TGCGCCAGCAGCCTCGAGGGCACTTATGGCTACACCTTC
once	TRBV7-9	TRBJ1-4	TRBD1	CASSHSDRGANEKLFF	TGTGCCAGCAGCCATTCTGACAGGGGGGCTAATGAAAAACTGTTTTTT
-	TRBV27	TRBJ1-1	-	CASSRQTWTEAFF	TGTGCCAGCTCGCGACAGACTTGGACTGAAGCTTTCTTT
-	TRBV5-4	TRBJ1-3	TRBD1	CASSTDRGAGNTIYF	TGTGCCAGCAGCACGGACAGGGGGGCGGGAAACACCATATATTTT
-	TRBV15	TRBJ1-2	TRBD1	CATSRDRALGTATYGYTF	TGTGCCACCAGCAGAGATCGGGCTTTAGGGACAGCAACCTATGGCTACACCTTC
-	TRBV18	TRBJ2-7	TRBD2	CASSPGLAGAVYEQYF	TGTGCCAGCTCACCGGGACTAGCGGGGGCCGTTTACGAGCAGTACTTC
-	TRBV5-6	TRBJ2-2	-	CASSLVVAGELFF	TGTGCCAGCAGCTTGGTAGTCGCCGGGGAGCTGTTTTTT
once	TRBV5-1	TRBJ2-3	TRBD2	CARPSRYSPAGPDTQYF	TGCGCCAGGCCCTCGAGATACAGCCCAGCGGGGCCAGATACGCAGTATTTT
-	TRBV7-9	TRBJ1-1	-	CASSSRTTGRNTEAFF	TGTGCCAGCAGCTCAAGAACGACAGGAAGAAACACTGAAGCTTTCTTT
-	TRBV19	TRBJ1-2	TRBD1	CASSGTGARWYYGYTF	TGTGCCAGTAGCGGGACAGGGGCGCGATGGTACTATGGCTACACCTTC
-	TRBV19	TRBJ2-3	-	CASSPSGLTDTQYF	TGTGCCAGTAGTCCCTCGGGACTTACAGATACGCAGTATTTT
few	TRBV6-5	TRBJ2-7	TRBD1	CASRLQGGAYEQYF	TGTGCCAGCAGACTACAAGGGGGCGCCTACGAGCAGTACTTC